This TCR beta chain was identified in a study of blood T cell repertoires in COVID-19. Study details: Both acute and convalescent COVID-19 samples were obtained from the United States, Italy and Spain.

As handled by the study authors: Estimated nucleated cell counts came from reference gene primer amplification. Here immunoSEQ multiplex PCR was the method, and the copy in TCRdb shows in-frame clones only, minus some. D and trimming come from the DNA, and the V and J calls and clone size come from that table. The table includes about 270,000 clones, approximately 84% detected once. Trimming took 5 bases from V and 3 from J; bases not matched to a gene: 7. Germline CDR1 is MNHEY and CDR2 is SMNVEV (reference sequence). CDR3 length equals 15 residues. Recovery meant two consecutive negative NP/OP PCR tests, professional clearance, or resolved symptoms. This clone was observed a single time.

The receptor was derived from a young man who had recovered from COVID-19. The sequencing input was PBMCs or T cells enriched from blood (not recorded which). This chain links TRBV27 with TRBJ1-2; TRBD1 matches at 9 bases. The CDR3 DNA is TGTGCCAGCAGTCCGCGGGACAGGGCGGACTATGGCTACACCTTC. This encodes CASSPRDRADYGYTF.